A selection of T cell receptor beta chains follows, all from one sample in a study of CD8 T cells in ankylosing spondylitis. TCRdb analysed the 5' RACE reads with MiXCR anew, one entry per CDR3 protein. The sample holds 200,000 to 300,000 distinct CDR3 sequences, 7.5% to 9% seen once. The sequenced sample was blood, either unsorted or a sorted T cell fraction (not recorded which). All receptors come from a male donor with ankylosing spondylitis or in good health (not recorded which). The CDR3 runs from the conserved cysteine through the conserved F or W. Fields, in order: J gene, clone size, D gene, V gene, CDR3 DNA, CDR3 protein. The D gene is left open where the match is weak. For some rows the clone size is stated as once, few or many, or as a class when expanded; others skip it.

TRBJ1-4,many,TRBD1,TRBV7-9,TGTGCCAGCAGCTTAGCGACAGGGGCTAATGAAAAACTGTTTTTT,CASSLATGANEKLFF
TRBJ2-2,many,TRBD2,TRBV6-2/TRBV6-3,TGTGCCAGCACCCTTCGGCGGGGGGAAGCCGGGGAGCTGTTTTTT,CASTLRRGEAGELFF
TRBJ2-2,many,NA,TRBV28,TGTGCCAGCAGTGGGCAGGGGGAGGAGAACACCGGGGAGCTGTTTTTT,CASSGQGEENTGELFF
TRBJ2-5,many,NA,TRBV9,TGTGCCAGCAGCGAGAGGGTGTACCAAGAGACCCAGTACTTC,CASSERVYQETQYF
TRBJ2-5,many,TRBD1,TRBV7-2,TGTGCCAGCAGCTCACGGGACAGCCAAGAGACCCAGTACTTC,CASSSRDSQETQYF
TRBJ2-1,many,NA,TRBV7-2,TGTGCCAGCAGCTTAACTTACAATGAGCAGTTCTTC,CASSLTYNEQFF
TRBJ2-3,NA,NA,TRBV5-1,TGCGCCAGCAGCCCACGGACAGGCACAGATACGCAGTATTTT,CASSPRTGTDTQYF
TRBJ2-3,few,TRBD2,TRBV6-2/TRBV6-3,TGTGCCAGCAGTCCGCGACTAGCGGGAGAACTATACGGGACAGATACGCAGTATTTT,CASSPRLAGELYGTDTQYF
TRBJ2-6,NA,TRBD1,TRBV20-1,TGCAGTGCCAGACAGGGCTCTGGGGCCAACGTCCTGACTTTC,CSARQGSGANVLTF
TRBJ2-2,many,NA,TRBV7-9,TGTGCCAGCAGTAGGAGGGAGACGGGCACCGGGGAGCTGTTTTTT,CASSRRETGTGELFF
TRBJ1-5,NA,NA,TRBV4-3,TGCGCCAGCAGCCCCGGGGCCGGGGCAAGCAATCAGCCCCAGCATTTT,CASSPGAGASNQPQHF
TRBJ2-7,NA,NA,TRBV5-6,TGTGCCTCTTCAGCTGTAACCTACGAGCAGTACTTC,CASSAVTYEQYF
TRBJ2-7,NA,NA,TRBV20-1,TGCAGTGCTGACTCTCCTAGCTACCACGAGCAGTACTTC,CSADSPSYHEQYF
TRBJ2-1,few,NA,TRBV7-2,TGTGCCAGCAGCTTATATGGTGAGCAGTTCTTC,CASSLYGEQFF
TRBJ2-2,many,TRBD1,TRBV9,TGTGCCAGCAGCGGTGACAGGGCCCGCGGGGAGCTGTTTTTT,CASSGDRARGELFF
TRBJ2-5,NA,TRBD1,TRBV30,TGTGCCTGGACCCAAGGGGGCAGCGTTGGAGCCCAGTACTTC,CAWTQGGSVGAQYF
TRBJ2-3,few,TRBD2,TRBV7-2,TGTGCCAGCAGCTCTTACCGACTAGCGGGGAGCACAGATACGCAGTATTTT,CASSSYRLAGSTDTQYF
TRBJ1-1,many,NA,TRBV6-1,TGTGCCAGCACGGTCTACACTGAAGCTTTCTTT,CASTVYTEAFF
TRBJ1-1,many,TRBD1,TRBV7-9,TGTGCCAGCAGCTTTCGCCCCGAGGGGGCCGGGACTGAAGCTTTCTTT,CASSFRPEGAGTEAFF
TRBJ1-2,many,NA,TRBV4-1,TGCGCCAGCGGGCCAGGACCGTCTCAGGCCTATGGCTACACCTTC,CASGPGPSQAYGYTF
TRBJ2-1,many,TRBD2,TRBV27,TGTGCCAGCAGTGCAGCGGGGGGGCCCTACAATGAGCAGTTCTTC,CASSAAGGPYNEQFF
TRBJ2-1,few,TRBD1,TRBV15,TGTGCCACCAGCTCGGACAGGGACAATGAGCAGTTCTTC,CATSSDRDNEQFF
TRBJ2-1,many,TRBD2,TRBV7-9,TGTGCCAGCAGCTTTATGGCGGGGGGGCGTACTGAGCAGTTCTTC,CASSFMAGGRTEQFF
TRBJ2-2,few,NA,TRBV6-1,TGTGCCACCCCAACAGGGTCCGGGGAGCTGTTTTTT,CATPTGSGELFF
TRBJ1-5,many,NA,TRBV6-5,TGTGCCAGCAGTTCCCGCGGCCCCTATAGCAATCAGCCCCAGCATTTT,CASSSRGPYSNQPQHF